A single sample is the source of the 14 T cell receptor beta chains below, sequenced in a study of T cells after yellow fever vaccination. TCRdb ran MiXCR on the 5' RACE reads and lists one entry per CDR3 protein. Found here are hundreds of thousands of distinct CDR3 sequences, 13% of them singletons; the top ten hold about 14%. The material was PBMCs, obtained on the day of the yellow fever booster vaccination. These receptors originate from a man under 40 who received the YFV17D yellow fever vaccine.

The rearrangement uses TRBV5-1 and TRBJ2-1; D perhaps matches TRBD1 (7 bases). Trimming left V 0 bases short and J 15 bases short, with 22 bases between. Germline V gene sequence: CDR1 SGHRS, CDR2 YFSETQ. CDR3 length equals 15 residues. This chain's CDR3 is CASSLGNNQGGKSFF. Here the CDR3 DNA reads TGCGCCAGCAGCTTGGGGAATAATCAGGGGGGTAAGTCGTTCTTC.

The genes are TRBV21-1 and TRBJ1-2; TRBD1 is the table's D call, not checked against the DNA. TRBV21-1 is a pseudogene. The CDR3 length is 16 residues. For the CDR3, the DNA is TGTGCCAGCAGCAAAGCTTACAGGGGGCAAATTGGAGGCTACACCTTC. Translating gives CASSKAYRGQIGGYTF.

This clonotype has only a few counts. The chain uses TRBV5-6 and TRBJ2-4; 11 nucleotides agree with TRBD1. The CDR3 totals 14 residues. The junction had 2 bases not matched to a gene; V was cut back by 3 bases and J by 6 bases. Germline-derived CDR1 and CDR2 are SGHDT and YYEEEE. This chain's CDR3 is CASSWDRGSNIQYF. The CDR3 DNA reads as TGTGCCAGCAGCTGGGACAGGGGGTCAAACATTCAGTACTTC.

This clonotype was recorded a few times. V gene TRBV24-1 combines with J gene TRBJ2-1; 11 bases match TRBD2. The germline CDR1 and CDR2 sequences are KGHDR and SFDVKD. V shed 4 bases, J shed 0 bases, and the junction held 10 bases outside the gene matches. The CDR3 totals 19 residues. The CDR3 sequence is CATSETGTSGQSSYNEQFF. The CDR3 region has the DNA TGTGCCACCAGTGAAACCGGGACTAGCGGACAAAGCTCCTACAATGAGCAGTTCTTC.

This chain uses TRBV6-1 with TRBJ1-2; D may be TRBD1 (6 bases). The CDR3 is 15 amino acids. Germline V gives CDR1 MNHNS, CDR2 SASEGT. The V gene lost 7 bases and the J gene lost 3 bases, with 18 bases spanning the gap. This chain's CDR3 is CASNPRGALDYGYTF. CDR3 bases: TGTGCCAGCAATCCCCGGGGGGCGCTGGACTATGGCTACACCTTC.

V usage is TRBV5-1 and J usage is TRBJ2-5; unclear D gene. This CDR3 spans 16 amino acids. V lost 0 bases to trimming and J lost 3 bases, with 15 bases between them. Germline V lookup: CDR1 SGHRS, CDR2 YFSETQ. The DNA for the CDR3 is TGCGCCAGCAGCTTGGTACAGCTTCAGTGGGAAGAGACCCAGTACTTC. It translates to CASSLVQLQWEETQYF.

Concerning this clonotype: Here the CDR3 omits its conserved ending phenylalanine or tryptophan, so a read error is the likely source. V usage is TRBV20-1 and J usage is TRBJ2-7, with 7 bases aligning to TRBD2. The CDR3 contains 14 residues. The V segment lost 2 bases and the J segment 0 bases; nucleotides outside the gene matches: 4. CDR1 and CDR2 from the germline V gene are DFQATT and SNEGSKA (reference sequence). CDR3 sequence reads: CSARTGTNSYEQYY. CDR3 nucleotides: TGCAGTGCTAGAACCGGGACTAACTCCTACGAGCAGTACTAC.

This clonotype has more than one count but fewer than ten. CDR3 in amino acids: CASTQKPARAKNIQYF. In DNA, the CDR3 is TGTGCCAGTACCCAAAAGCCTGCCCGAGCCAAAAACATTCAGTACTTC. The chain is built from TRBV19 and TRBJ2-4, with D unclear. V lost 7 bases to trimming and J lost 0 bases, with 16 bases between them. Looked up from germline, CDR1 is LNHDA and CDR2 is SQIVND (reference sequence). The CDR3 covers 16 residues.

The genes are TRBV5-1 and TRBJ2-7; 8 bases align to TRBD1. Germline V gene data show CDR1 as SGHRS and CDR2 as YFSETQ. The CDR3 length is 14 residues. Germline trimming cut 4 bases from V and 4 bases from J; bases unmatched to any gene: 7. CDR3 loop: CASSIDRGLYEQYF. The CDR3 region has the DNA TGCGCCAGCAGCATTGACAGGGGCCTTTACGAGCAGTACTTC.

This clonotype has more than one count but fewer than ten. The chain has TRBV24-1 and TRBJ2-2; D ambiguous. The CDR3 covers 12 residues. The V gene lost 4 bases and the J gene lost 7 bases, with 6 bases spanning the gap. Germline CDR1 reads KGHDR; CDR2 reads SFDVKD. The CDR3 DNA is TGTGCCACCAGTGAAGATCTCGGGGAGCTGTTTTTT. Protein product: CATSEDLGELFF.

V is TRBV6-1 and J is TRBJ2-5, with TRBD2 as a possible D gene (6 bases). Between the trimmed V and J ends, which lost 0 bases and 4 bases, there was a span of 12 bases. Germline V CDR1 and CDR2: MNHNS, SASEGT. CDR3 length: 15 amino acids. CDR3 in DNA: TGTGCCAGCAGTGAAGCAGGAAAGGGAGGAGAGACCCAGTACTTC. Amino acid sequence: CASSEAGKGGETQYF.

This clonotype was seen only a few times. The rearrangement joins TRBV5-4 to TRBJ2-1, with D perhaps TRBD1 or TRBD2 (6 bases each). CDR3 length: 15 amino acids. The germline V and J ends were trimmed by 9 bases and 0 bases, with 16 bases remaining between them. Germline values: CDR1 SGHNT, CDR2 YYREEE (reference sequence). The CDR3 here is CATNGGQSSYNEQFF. The CDR3 DNA is TGTGCCACAAACGGGGGACAAAGCTCCTACAATGAGCAGTTCTTC.

The chain links TRBV6-1 to TRBJ2-7; 9 bases map to TRBD1. Germline loops: CDR1 MNHNS, CDR2 SASEGT. The length of the CDR3 is 14 residues. Losses at the gene ends were 6 bases for V and 3 bases for J; bases not matched to a gene: 6. The CDR3: CASSTPGQGYEQYF. CDR3 bases: TGTGCCAGCAGCACCCCGGGACAGGGCTACGAGCAGTACTTC.

This clonotype was counted between two and nine times. This sequence joins TRBV6-5 and TRBJ2-6; no clear D. Germline V gene sequence: CDR1 MNHEY, CDR2 SVGAGI. Trimming left V 6 bases short and J 4 bases short, with 10 bases between. The CDR3 runs to 14 residues. The CDR3 nucleotides are TGTGCCAGCAGGGGGTCCACGGGGGCCAACGTCCTGACTTTC. Amino acids: CASRGSTGANVLTF.